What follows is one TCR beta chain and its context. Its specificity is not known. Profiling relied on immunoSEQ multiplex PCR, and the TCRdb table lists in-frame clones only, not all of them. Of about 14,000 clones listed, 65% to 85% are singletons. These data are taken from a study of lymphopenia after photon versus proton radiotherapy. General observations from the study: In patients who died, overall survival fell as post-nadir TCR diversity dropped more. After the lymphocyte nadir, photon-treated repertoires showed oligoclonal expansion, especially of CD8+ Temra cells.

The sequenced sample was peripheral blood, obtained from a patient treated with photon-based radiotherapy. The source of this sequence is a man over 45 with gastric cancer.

CDR3 DNA: TGTGCCAGCACCGTAGTGGAGTCCAAAAACATTCAGTACTTC. The encoded protein is CASTVVESKNIQYF. The chain carries TRBV7-9 and TRBJ2-4, with unresolved D. CDR1 and CDR2 from the germline V gene are SEHNR and FQNEAQ (reference sequence). Trimming took off 7 bases at V and 2 bases at J, with 12 bases between the two ends. This CDR3 contains 14 residues.